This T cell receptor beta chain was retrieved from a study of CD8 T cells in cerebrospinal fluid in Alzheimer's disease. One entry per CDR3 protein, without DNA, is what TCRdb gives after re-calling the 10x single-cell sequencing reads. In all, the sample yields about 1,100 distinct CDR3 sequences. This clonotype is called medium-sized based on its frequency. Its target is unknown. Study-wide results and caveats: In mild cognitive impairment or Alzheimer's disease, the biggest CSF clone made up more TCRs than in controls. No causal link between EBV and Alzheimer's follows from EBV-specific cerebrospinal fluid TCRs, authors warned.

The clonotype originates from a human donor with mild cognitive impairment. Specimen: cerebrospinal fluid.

CDR3 region: CASSLGPNQPQHF. The chain joins TRBV12-3 or TRBV12-4 to TRBJ1-5. CDR3 length: 13 amino acids.